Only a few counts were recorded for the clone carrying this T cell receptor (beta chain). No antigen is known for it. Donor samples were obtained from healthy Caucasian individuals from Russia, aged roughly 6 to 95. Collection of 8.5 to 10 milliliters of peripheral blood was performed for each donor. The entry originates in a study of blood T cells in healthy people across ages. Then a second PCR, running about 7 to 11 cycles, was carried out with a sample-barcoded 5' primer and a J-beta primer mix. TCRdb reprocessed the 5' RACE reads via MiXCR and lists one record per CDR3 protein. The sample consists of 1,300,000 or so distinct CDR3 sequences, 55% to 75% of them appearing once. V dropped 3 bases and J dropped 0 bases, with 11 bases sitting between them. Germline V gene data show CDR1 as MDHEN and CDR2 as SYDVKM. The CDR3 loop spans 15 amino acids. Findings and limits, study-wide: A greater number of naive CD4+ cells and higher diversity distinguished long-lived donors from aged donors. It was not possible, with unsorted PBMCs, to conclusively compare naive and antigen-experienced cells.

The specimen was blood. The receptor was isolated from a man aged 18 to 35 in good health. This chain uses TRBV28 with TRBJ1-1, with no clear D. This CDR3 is CASSFMLGVNTEAFF. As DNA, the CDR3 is TGTGCCAGCAGTTTTATGTTGGGCGTGAACACTGAAGCTTTCTTT.